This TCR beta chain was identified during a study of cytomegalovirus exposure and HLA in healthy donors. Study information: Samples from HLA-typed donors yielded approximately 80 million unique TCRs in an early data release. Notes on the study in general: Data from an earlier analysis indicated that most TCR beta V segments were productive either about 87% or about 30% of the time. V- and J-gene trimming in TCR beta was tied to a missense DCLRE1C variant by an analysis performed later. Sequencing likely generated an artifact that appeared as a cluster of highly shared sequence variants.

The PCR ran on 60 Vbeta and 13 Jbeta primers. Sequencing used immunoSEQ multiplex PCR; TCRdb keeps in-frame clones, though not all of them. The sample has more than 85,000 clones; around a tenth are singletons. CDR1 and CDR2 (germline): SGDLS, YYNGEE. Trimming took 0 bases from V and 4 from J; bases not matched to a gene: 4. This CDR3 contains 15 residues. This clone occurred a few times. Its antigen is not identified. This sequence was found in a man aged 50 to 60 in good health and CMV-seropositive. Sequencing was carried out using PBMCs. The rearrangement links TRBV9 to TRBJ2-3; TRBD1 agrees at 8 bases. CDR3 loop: CASSVEGQGSDTQYF. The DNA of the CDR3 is TGTGCCAGCAGCGTAGAAGGACAGGGATCAGATACGCAGTATTTT.